Following are 2 T cell receptor beta chains from one sample sequenced in a study of regulatory T cells in long-lasting Graves disease. The time point is: newly diagnosed GD, antithyroid drugs for less than 3 months. Extracted RNA from PBMCs served as the source of the TCR library. Combining iRepertoire HTBI primers with Arm-PCR of CDR3 regions, the authors built TCR beta libraries. MiXCR, applied by TCRdb to the multiplex PCR reads, yields one record per CDR3 protein. The sample includes about 440,000 distinct CDR3 sequences, less than 20% of them seen just once. These data were likewise used in another study, on T cells in Graves' hyperthyroidism and ophthalmopathy.

This specimen was peripheral blood mononuclear cells (PBMCs), taken at new diagnosis, from a patient treated with antithyroid drugs. Receptors originate from a woman aged 25 to 39 with Graves disease.

Ten or more counts support this clonotype. This chain connects TRBV6-1 to TRBJ1-1; D not resolved. Germline-derived CDR1 and CDR2 are MNHNS and SASEGT. The CDR3 is made up of 11 amino acids. The germline V and J ends were trimmed by 10 bases and 6 bases, with 12 bases remaining between them. The CDR3 nucleotides read TGTGCCACCGAGGCGATGTCTGAAGCTTTCTTT. Its protein is CATEAMSEAFF.

Worth noting for this clonotype: This could be a read error, since a much larger clone is one nucleotide away. J is TRBJ2-7 and V is TRBV6-2 or TRBV6-3; D gene uncertain. CDR1 is MNHEY, CDR2 SVGEGT, per germline. The CDR3 has 14 residues. The V gene lost 2 bases and the J gene lost 3 bases, with 11 bases spanning the gap. As DNA, the CDR3 is TGTGCCAGCAGTTACCTGTCCACTTTCTACGAGCAGTACTTC. Translation: CASSYLSTFYEQYF.